This T cell receptor beta chain was documented in a study of shared clonotypes between healthy human individuals (dated by TCRdb to the early 2020s). About the full investigation: A couple of women and three men aged 18 to 49 years were included in the cohort. Leukapheresis yielded between about 0.9 and 9 billion PBMCs per donor. To increase sequencing depth and limit assay-specific biases, different laboratories used diverse techniques to prepare libraries and sequence TCR repertoires. To estimate repertoire size and how much clonotype sharing occurs between individuals, the study deeply sequenced the blood TCR repertoires of a handful of healthy adults. For each donor, three plates each were used for CD4 naive and CD4 memory, two plates were used for CD8 naive, and one plate was used for CD8 memory. The paper's findings and limits, for the study overall: Even with the large sequencing depth, rarefaction of the sorted-subset datasets indicated that sequencing was incomplete. Pairwise subsampling led to the expectation that sequencing depth would affect the degree of clonotype sharing among donors. Naive subsets generally had larger estimated clonotype richness than memory subsets. Sampling was limited to blood, and TCR repertoires in tissue likely differ from TCR repertoires in blood. The small number of donors limited the genetic and exposure-history diversity represented. Compared with non-shared clonotypes, clonotypes shared by all four sorted-subset donors had higher generation probabilities. Sharing across several donors was observed for around 4.8% of naive CD4, about 4% of naive CD8, 2.3% of memory CD4, and approximately 0.41% of memory CD8 clonotypes.

Using the deep immunoSEQ assay, TCR CDR3 regions were amplified from genomic DNA by multiplex PCR. Extracted genomic DNA from each cell subset was spread evenly across all wells of several immunoSEQ 96-well plates, with each plate serving as a replicate. For sorted subsets, each replicate PCR was loaded with 200 to 250 ng genomic DNA, equivalent to some 31,000 T cell genomes. Purified libraries were quantified with a Qubit 3.0 fluorometer, sized on a Bioanalyzer 2100, and re-quantified with the KAPA Library Quantification kit. Each immunoSEQ 96-well plate was sequenced on its own single-read 150-cycle Illumina NextSeq 550 flow cell. The authors' pipeline ran thus. Because only junctional sequences without quality scores were contained in the immunoSEQ output, filtering matching that applied to full-length reads could not be performed. To assign V/J genes and CDR3, sequences were annotated against IMGT germline references using PyIR, a Python wrapper for IgBLAST v1.9. Reads were removed for weak V/J assignments (E-value above 1e-6), missing CDR3, stop codons, out-of-frame junctions, or ambiguous translated residues. V3J clonotypes were defined as sequences sharing the same inferred V gene, J gene, and CDR3 amino acid sequence. The percentage overlap between two repertoires was calculated by dividing the number of shared unique clonotypes by the size of the smaller repertoire. RTK rarefaction, the Chao1 estimator, and Recon v2.1 estimates of unobserved clonotypes were used to assess repertoire richness. Generation probabilities were computed with OLGA for all TCRbeta clonotypes obtained by the gDNA method from several donors. The table was pulled from immuneACCESS by TCRdb, which kept in-frame rearrangements only. Such tables lose some clones; where checked, under half of the loss comes from unresolved V genes, and the rest has no known cause. V and J calls and clone size follow that table, whereas D and trimming were derived from the DNA. The sample has about a million clones on record, 70% to 85% of them singletons. The top ten constitute around 1.5% of the sample.

Including the terminal cysteine and phenylalanine, the CDR3 comprises 15 residues. Only CDR3 DNA is held: 45 bases, read in frame from base 1. The V end loses 0 bases and the J end loses 1 base, and a stretch of 8 bases separates them. Based on the germline V gene, the CDR1 and CDR2 sequences are SGHDT and YYEEEE. Healthy HIV-negative adults with no recently reported acute infections or vaccinations were included as donors. Every donor was a Caucasian adult living in Nashville, Tennessee, USA. Magnetic negative selection was used to enrich CD4+ T cells, after which naive cells were positively selected on CD45RA and the negative fraction became the memory subset. Blood was collected by leukapheresis, and PBMCs were isolated by Ficoll-Histopaque density gradient centrifugation and then cryopreserved in liquid nitrogen vapor phase. Analytical flow cytometry was used to check the purity and quantity of every magnetically sorted T cell population. Each sorted fraction had its genomic DNA isolated and then quantified by UV absorbance on a Nanodrop 2000c.

As for this clone: The antigen it binds to is not known. Base qualities are not recorded, but no much larger clone differs from it by a single base.

Sequenced material: memory CD4+ T cells sorted from blood. The cell subset or site label here, explained by the study, means: CD45RA-negative fraction. The TCR comes from a man between 18 and 29 years old in good health. Recombination linked TRBV5-6 to TRBJ1-5; the D gene is perhaps TRBD1, on 6 matching bases. Here is the DNA: TGTGCCAGCAGCTTGGGTGACAGGAGCAATCAGCCCCAGCATTTT. This translates into CASSLGDRSNQPQHF.